The 24 T cell receptor beta chains below were found in one sample sequenced in a study of shared clonotypes between healthy human individuals. Libraries were prepared by immunoSEQ multiplex PCR; TCRdb keeps only in-frame clonotypes and omits some of them. The sample holds under 2.5 million clones, 85% to 95% seen once. The sequencing input was naive CD4+ T cells from PBMCs. Described subset: CD45RA+ positively selected. The receptors come from a man younger than 35 in good health. Some clones in this sample may be carry-over from other donors' samples.

The genes are TRBV6-5 and TRBJ1-6; no reliable D call. Germline-derived CDR1 and CDR2 are MNHEY and SVGAGI. CDR3 length: 11 amino acids. V gave up 1 base and J gave up 10 bases, with 2 bases separating them. The CDR3 DNA reads as TGTGCCAGCAGTTACTTATCACCCCTCCACTTT. It translates to CASSYLSPLHF.

This clone has a single count. The chain employs TRBV5-1 and TRBJ1-2, with D possibly being TRBD1 (6 bases). CDR3 length equals 14 residues. Trimming removed 4 bases from V and 0 bases from J, with 10 bases in between. Germline loops: CDR1 SGHRS, CDR2 YFSETQ. The DNA of the CDR3 is TGCGCCAGCAGCCCGGACAGCGCTAACTATGGCTACACCTTC. Its translation: CASSPDSANYGYTF.

This sequence joins TRBV7-9 and TRBJ1-2, with a possible D match to TRBD1 (6 bases). The V gene's germline CDR1 is SEHNR and CDR2 FQNEAQ (reference sequence). Trimming pared 5 bases from V and 4 bases from J, leaving 14 bases between. The CDR3 spans 14 residues. The CDR3 is CASSGTETGYGYTF. For the CDR3, the DNA is TGTGCCAGCAGCGGGACCGAGACAGGCTATGGCTACACCTTC.

The chain employs TRBV18 and TRBJ2-3; maybe TRBD2 (6 bases). The CDR3 contains 15 residues. Germline V gene sequence: CDR1 KGHSH, CDR2 LQKENI. Trimming removed 5 bases at V and 4 bases at J, with 16 bases between. The DNA for the CDR3 is TGTGCCAGCTCAGGTCGGGTTAGCGGTGCAGATACGCAGTATTTT. It encodes CASSGRVSGADTQYF.

The rearrangement links TRBV2 to TRBJ2-3; D is perhaps TRBD1 (5 bases). This CDR3 contains 14 residues. Trimming stripped 8 bases from V and 0 bases from J, with 12 bases between. Germline V gene data show CDR1 as SNHLY and CDR2 as FYNNEI. The CDR3 reads CASCWQGSTDTQYF. DNA of the CDR3: TGTGCCAGCTGTTGGCAGGGTAGCACAGATACGCAGTATTTT.

J is TRBJ1-5 and V is TRBV6-1; perhaps TRBD1 as D (6 bases). This CDR3 spans 14 amino acids. Trimming left V 4 bases short and J 3 bases short, with 10 bases between. Germline CDR1 is MNHNS and CDR2 is SASEGT. The CDR3 DNA reads TGTGCCAGCAGTGTAAGGACAGTCAATCAGCCCCAGCATTTT. This sequence encodes CASSVRTVNQPQHF.

The chain employs TRBV5-4 and TRBJ2-2, with a possible D match to TRBD2 (6 bases). This CDR3 has 15 residues. Per the germline V gene, CDR1 is SGHNT and CDR2 is YYREEE (reference sequence). Trimming removed 5 bases at V and 6 bases at J, with 17 bases between. For the CDR3, the DNA is TGTGCCAGCAGTTTTGTTACTAGCTTCCCCGGGGAGCTGTTTTTT. Protein product: CASSFVTSFPGELFF.

The chain is built from TRBV2 and TRBJ2-1; 7 bases align to TRBD2. CDR3 length equals 14 residues. From germline, CDR1 is SNHLY and CDR2 FYNNEI. The V and J ends lost 3 bases and 8 bases, in that order; junction bases with no gene match: 7. The CDR3 sequence is CASSEDGRKDEQFF. Here the CDR3 DNA reads TGTGCCAGCAGTGAGGACGGGAGGAAAGATGAGCAGTTCTTC.

The chain links TRBV4-1 to TRBJ2-6, with 9 nucleotides matching TRBD2. This CDR3 has 21 residues. Per the germline V gene, CDR1 is MGHRA and CDR2 is YSYEKL. The V segment lost 0 bases and the J segment 0 bases; nucleotides outside the gene matches: 12. The CDR3 nucleotides are TGCGCCAGCAGCCAAGAAGGGGTTAGCGGGAGCGCTAGCTCTGGGGCCAACGTCCTGACTTTC. It specifies CASSQEGVSGSASSGANVLTF.

The rearrangement joins TRBV4-1 to TRBJ2-1; D ambiguous. The germline gives CDR1 MGHRA, CDR2 YSYEKL. The CDR3 totals 12 residues. Trimming took off 2 bases at V and 7 bases at J, with 6 bases between the two ends. CDR3 residues: CASSQWDNEQFF. The CDR3 DNA sequence: TGCGCCAGCAGCCAATGGGATAATGAGCAGTTCTTC.

The chain carries TRBV5-1 and TRBJ1-2; D gene unclear. The CDR3 spans 12 residues. Germline V gene sequence: CDR1 SGHRS, CDR2 YFSETQ. V was clipped by 5 bases and J by 7 bases, with 12 bases between them. The chain's CDR3 is CASRGIAFGYTF. CDR3 nucleotide sequence: TGCGCCAGCAGGGGGATTGCCTTTGGCTACACCTTC.

This sequence joins TRBV5-4 and TRBJ1-1; D unclear. The CDR3 covers 15 residues. Germline loops: CDR1 SGHNT, CDR2 YYREEE (reference sequence). V gave up 3 bases and J gave up 1 base, with 13 bases separating them. The CDR3 nucleotides read TGTGCCAGCAGCTCCCCCTCCCAAGGGAACACTGAAGCTTTCTTT. It codes for CASSSPSQGNTEAFF.

The V call is TRBV25-1, the J call TRBJ1-4, with TRBD1 matching over 8 bases. This CDR3 has 16 amino acids. Germline assignment: CDR1 MGHDK and CDR2 SYGVNS. The trim removed 5 bases at V and 0 bases at J, leaving 5 bases unmatched. The CDR3 reads CASSNDRGPTNEKLFF. DNA of the CDR3: TGTGCCAGCAGTAACGACAGGGGTCCAACTAATGAAAAACTGTTTTTT.

This chain uses TRBV5-1 with TRBJ2-7, with D tentatively TRBD2 (6 bases). Between the trimmed V and J ends, which lost 0 bases and 3 bases, there was a span of 10 bases. Germline loops: CDR1 SGHRS, CDR2 YFSETQ. The CDR3 is 14 residues long. The CDR3 spells CASSLAGAFYEQYF. As DNA, the CDR3 is TGCGCCAGCAGCTTGGCGGGAGCCTTCTACGAGCAGTACTTC.

The V and J genes are TRBV29-1 and TRBJ2-1; 12 nucleotides align to TRBD2. With 0 bases clipped from V and 3 bases from J, the junction kept 9 bases outside the gene matches. The length of the CDR3 is 18 residues. CDR1 is SQVTM and CDR2 is ANQGSEA in the germline V gene. The CDR3 reads CSVEDRGSSGGGYNEQFF. The CDR3 region has the DNA TGCAGCGTTGAAGATCGCGGCTCTAGCGGGGGGGGCTACAATGAGCAGTTCTTC.

A word on this clone: The same CDR3 arises from other DNA sequences in this sample as well. CDR3 sequence: CASSFGTTNEKLFF. As DNA, the CDR3 is TGCGCCAGCAGCTTTGGGACAACTAATGAAAAACTGTTTTTT. V is TRBV5-1 and J is TRBJ1-4, with D unclear. The germline CDR1 and CDR2 sequences are SGHRS and YFSETQ. Trimming took 2 bases from V and 0 from J, leaving 5 bases between them. The CDR3 contains 14 residues. The full variable domain, its missing parts supplied by reference TRBV5-1 and TRBJ1-4, is KAGVTQTPRYLIKTRGQQVTLSCSPISGHRSVSWYQQTPGQGLQFLFEYFSETQRNKGNFPGRFSGRQFSNSRSEMNVSTLELGDSALYLCASSFGTTNEKLFFGSGTQLSVL.

This clone has only one observation. This chain links TRBV20-1 with TRBJ2-1; the match to TRBD2 covers 7 bases. This CDR3 has 10 amino acids. Germline V gene data show CDR1 as DFQATT and CDR2 as SNEGSKA (reference sequence). With V trimmed by 4 bases and J by 14 bases, 5 bases remained unmatched. The CDR3 DNA is TGCAGTGCTATTGCGGGAGACGAGTTCTTC. Translation gives CSAIAGDEFF.

The genes are TRBV7-9 and TRBJ2-5; 7 bases agree with TRBD2. The CDR3 extends over 16 amino acids. Germline CDR1 reads SEHNR; CDR2 reads FQNEAQ (reference sequence). V was pared by 1 base and J by 2 bases, with 7 bases of the junction left unmatched. This CDR3 reads CASSLEVGGIQETQYF. The CDR3 nucleotides read TGTGCCAGCAGCTTAGAGGTGGGGGGGATTCAAGAGACCCAGTACTTC.

V gene TRBV25-1 combines with J gene TRBJ2-3; D might be TRBD1 (5 bases). The CDR3 contains 14 residues. V lost 5 bases to trimming and J lost 5 bases, with 14 bases between them. CDR1 is MGHDK, CDR2 SYGVNS, per germline. CDR3 in amino acids: CASSSNRHKDTQYF. Written as DNA, the CDR3 is TGTGCCAGCAGTAGCAACAGGCATAAAGATACGCAGTATTTT.

V gene TRBV5-1 combines with J gene TRBJ2-5, with D possibly matching TRBD2 (6 bases). Germline V lookup: CDR1 SGHRS, CDR2 YFSETQ. The CDR3 contains 15 residues. V lost 4 bases and J lost 4, with 17 bases in between. The CDR3, as DNA: TGCGCCAGCAGCCGCGGGACGGCTGAGCGAGAGACCCAGTACTTC. Protein product: CASSRGTAERETQYF.

This clone has only one observation. V and J are TRBV28 and TRBJ1-1; possible D gene TRBD1, 6 bases. V lost 5 bases and J 5 bases, leaving 12 bases between the germline ends. CDR1 is MDHEN, CDR2 SYDVKM, per germline. This CDR3 region has 13 residues. The CDR3 loop is CASSINRETEAFF. The CDR3 coding sequence is TGTGCCAGCAGTATCAACAGGGAGACTGAAGCTTTCTTT.

This chain joins TRBV28 and TRBJ2-7; no firm D call. CDR1 and CDR2 from the germline V gene are MDHEN and SYDVKM. Trimming cost V 2 bases and J 2 bases, with 10 bases left between them. This CDR3 comprises 14 residues. The DNA for the CDR3 is TGTGCCAGCAGTTTACGAGGCTCAACCTACGAGCAGTACTTC. Translated: CASSLRGSTYEQYF.

J is TRBJ2-7 and V is TRBV7-9, with D possibly matching TRBD2 (5 bases). The V end lost 8 bases, the J end lost 1 base, and 12 bases lay between the germline ends. Per germline, CDR1 SEHNR and CDR2 FQNEAQ (reference sequence). The CDR3 runs to 13 residues. The CDR3 spells CASLHSASYEQYF. The CDR3 DNA is TGTGCCAGCCTACATAGCGCGTCCTACGAGCAGTACTTC.

This chain joins TRBV7-9 and TRBJ2-1; 8 nucleotides align to TRBD2. Trimming at V came to 5 bases and at J to 3 bases, leaving 9 bases not matched to a gene. Germline CDR1 SEHNR, CDR2 FQNEAQ (reference sequence). There are 16 residues in the CDR3. CDR3 residues: CASSVPVAGNYNEQFF. DNA of the CDR3: TGTGCCAGCAGCGTGCCGGTAGCGGGAAACTACAATGAGCAGTTCTTC.